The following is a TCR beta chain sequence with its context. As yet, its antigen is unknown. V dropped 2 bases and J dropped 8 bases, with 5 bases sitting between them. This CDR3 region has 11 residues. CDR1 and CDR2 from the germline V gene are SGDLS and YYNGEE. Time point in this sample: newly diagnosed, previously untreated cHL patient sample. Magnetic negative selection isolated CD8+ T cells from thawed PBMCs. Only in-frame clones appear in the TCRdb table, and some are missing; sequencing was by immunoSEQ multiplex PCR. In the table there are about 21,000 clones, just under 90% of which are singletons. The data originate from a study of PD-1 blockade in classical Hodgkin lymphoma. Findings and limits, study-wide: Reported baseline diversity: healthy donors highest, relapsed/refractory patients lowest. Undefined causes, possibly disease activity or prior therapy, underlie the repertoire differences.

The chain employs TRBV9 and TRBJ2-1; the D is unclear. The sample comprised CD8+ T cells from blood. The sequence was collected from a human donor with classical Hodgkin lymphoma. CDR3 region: CASSVNDEQFF. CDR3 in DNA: TGTGCCAGCAGCGTTAACGATGAGCAGTTCTTC.